This T cell receptor (beta chain) was profiled in a study of blood T cell repertoires in COVID-19. Study-wide context: Italy, Spain and the United States were the sources of the convalescent and acute COVID-19 samples.

CDR3 length: 12 amino acids. Trimming shortened V by 2 bases and J by 2 bases, and 4 bases separated the two germline ends. In germline, CDR1 is MNHNY, CDR2 SVGAGI (reference sequence). Clones were read by immunoSEQ multiplex PCR, and TCRdb kept only the in-frame ones, dropping some. The sample includes about 150,000 clones, around 80% seen only once; the top ten take roughly 4.9%. The sample was PBMCs or T cells enriched from blood (not recorded which). The origin of this receptor is a man aged 65 to 79 who had been exposed to COVID-19. This chain connects TRBV6-6 to TRBJ2-7; the D is unclear. This chain's CDR3 is CASSYEAYEQYF. CDR3 nucleotide sequence: TGTGCCAGCAGTTACGAGGCCTACGAGCAGTACTTC.